The 9 T cell receptor beta chains given below trace back to one sample, sequenced in a study of CD8 T cells in ankylosing spondylitis. TCRdb independently ran MiXCR on the 5' RACE reads; one entry per CDR3 protein. The sample holds tens of thousands of distinct CDR3 sequences, more than 15% seen once. The sequenced sample consisted of blood. The receptors originated from a male donor with ankylosing spondylitis or in good health (not recorded which).

This clonotype was recorded many times. The DNA for the CDR3 is TGTGCCAGCAGCTTCTCGGGCATGAACTACGAGCAGTACTTC. Translation: CASSFSGMNYEQYF. This rearrangement joins TRBV7-2 to TRBJ2-7; D is unresolved. The CDR3 consists of 14 residues. The V gene's germline CDR1 is SGHTA and CDR2 FQGNSA. V was cut by 3 bases and J by 3 bases, with 12 bases left in between.

This rearrangement joins TRBV27 to TRBJ2-2; TRBD2 aligns across 12 bases. CDR1 is MNHEY and CDR2 is SMNVEV in the germline V gene (reference sequence). The V gene end was trimmed by 6 bases and the J gene end by 4 bases; junction bases not matched to a gene: 9. This CDR3 is built from 17 residues. CDR3 amino acids: CASSPGLAGLFTGELFF. CDR3 DNA sequence: TGTGCCAGCAGCCCAGGACTAGCGGGGCTTTTCACCGGGGAGCTGTTTTTT.

The chain uses TRBV14 and TRBJ2-7; D ambiguous. The V and J ends lost 5 bases and 7 bases respectively, with 9 bases between them. There are 11 residues in the CDR3. CDR1 and CDR2 (germline): SGHDN, FVKESK. CDR3 sequence reads: CASSRVEEQYV. As DNA, the CDR3 is TGTGCCAGCAGCAGGGTGGAAGAGCAGTACGTC.

This clonotype was counted only a few times. The gene calls are TRBV6-5 and TRBJ2-7; possibly TRBD1 or TRBD2 for D (5 bases each). The CDR3 runs to 15 residues. Trimming took 6 bases from V and 0 from J, leaving 15 bases between them. Germline-derived CDR1 and CDR2 are MNHEY and SVGAGI. CDR3 nucleotide sequence: TGTGCCAGCAGCCTACAGGCGGGTAGCTCCTACGAGCAGTACTTC. Translating gives CASSLQAGSSYEQYF.

The chain joins TRBV12-3 or TRBV12-4 to TRBJ2-2; D not resolved. The V gene lost 7 bases and the J gene lost 4 bases, with 4 bases spanning the gap. This CDR3 spans 11 amino acids. DNA of the CDR3: TGTGCCAGCATCCGCACCGGGGAGCTGTTTTTT. This sequence encodes CASIRTGELFF.

The chain links TRBV27 to TRBJ2-7, with 10 bases that match TRBD1. There are 14 residues in the CDR3. Germline CDR1 is MNHEY and CDR2 is SMNVEV (reference sequence). J gave up 7 bases and V 8 bases, and 11 bases lay outside the gene matches. In DNA, the CDR3 is TGTGCCAGCCGTTCCGGGACAGGGGTCCGAGAGCAGTACTTC. It encodes CASRSGTGVREQYF.

The chain has TRBV28 and TRBJ2-2, with D possibly being TRBD2 (6 bases). From germline, CDR1 is MDHEN and CDR2 SYDVKM. The germline V and J ends were trimmed by 3 bases and 6 bases, with 11 bases remaining between them. This CDR3 is built from 14 residues. The CDR3 spells CASSFGGEAGELFF. As DNA, the CDR3 is TGTGCCAGCAGTTTTGGCGGGGAGGCCGGGGAGCTGTTTTTT.

The V gene is TRBV20-1, the J gene TRBJ2-3; D remains ambiguous. The CDR3 runs to 14 residues. Germline lookup yields CDR1 DFQATT and CDR2 SNEGSKA (reference sequence). The germline V and J ends were trimmed by 1 base and 2 bases, with 10 bases remaining between them. CDR3 in DNA: TGCAGTGCTAGAGGGGAACTCACCACAGATACGCAGTATTTT. This encodes CSARGELTTDTQYF.

In its sample, this clonotype was seen a few times. The chain joins TRBV28 to TRBJ2-1, with TRBD2 matching over 11 bases. In germline, CDR1 is MDHEN, CDR2 SYDVKM. The ends lost 5 bases at V and 7 bases at J; junction bases unmatched: 10. This CDR3 comprises 16 residues. The CDR3 bases are TGTGCCAGCAGTGACACAGGACTAGCGGGTAAGAATGAGCAGTTCTTC. Translation gives CASSDTGLAGKNEQFF. Using reference TRBV28 and TRBJ2-1 for the parts outside the CDR3, the full variable domain is DVKVTQSSRYLVKRTGEKVFLECVQDMDHENMFWYRQDPGLGLRLIYFSYDVKMKEKGDIPEGYSVSREKKERFSLILESASTNQTSMYLCASSDTGLAGKNEQFFGPGTRLTVL.